These 19 T cell receptor beta chains originate from one sample sequenced in a study of Graves' ophthalmopathy and Graves' hyperthyroidism. Scientists amplified the TCR beta CDR3 regions from RNA transcripts. In the first round, RT-PCR was carried out with HTBI primers, and a multiplex PCR formed the second round. One entry per CDR3 protein results from TCRdb running MiXCR on the multiplex PCR reads. The data contain about 740,000 distinct CDR3 sequences, around 40% of them singletons. Specimen: peripheral blood. These receptors all come from an adult man with Graves' ophthalmopathy.

This clonotype was seen more than once but under ten times. A much larger clone differs from this one at a single base, so this may be a read error. The J gene is TRBJ1-5, the V gene TRBV28; 11 bases agree with TRBD1. CDR1 is MDHEN and CDR2 is SYDVKM in the germline V gene. After removal of 5 bases from V and 3 bases from J, the junction contained 3 bases not matched to a gene. The CDR3 runs to 15 residues. The CDR3 is CASSPDRGHNQPQHF. CDR3 bases: TGTGCCAGCAGTCCGGACAGGGGGCACAATCAGCCCCAGCATTTT.

The CDR3 sequence: CASSLVSLAQETQYF. In DNA, the CDR3 is TGTGCCAGCAGCTTAGTCTCCCTAGCTCAAGAGACCCAGTACTTC. The rearrangement uses TRBV11-2 and TRBJ2-5; a possible D gene is TRBD2 (5 bases). The germline V and J ends were trimmed by 1 base and 2 bases, with 11 bases remaining between them. Germline assignment: CDR1 SGHAT and CDR2 FQNNGV. This CDR3 is 15 amino acids long.

The J gene is TRBJ2-5, the V gene TRBV11-2; no reliable D call. V was shortened by 5 bases and J by 2 bases, with 12 bases between the two germline ends. Germline loops: CDR1 SGHAT, CDR2 FQNNGV. CDR3 length equals 14 residues. This chain's CDR3 is CASSQEARQETQYF. For the CDR3, the DNA is TGTGCCAGCAGCCAAGAGGCCCGTCAAGAGACCCAGTACTTC. Using reference TRBV11-2 and TRBJ2-5 for the parts outside the CDR3, the full variable domain is EAGVAQSPRYKIIEKRQSVAFWCNPISGHATLYWYQQILGQGPKLLIQFQNNGVVDDSQLPKDRFSAERLKGVDSTLKIQPAKLEDSAVYLCASSQEARQETQYFGPGTRLLVL.

This clonotype was counted many times. This chain uses TRBV10-1 with TRBJ1-4; D possibly corresponds to TRBD1 (5 bases). The CDR3 is 13 amino acids. Deletions cut 5 bases from V and 8 bases from J, with 12 bases between. Germline lookup yields CDR1 WNHNN and CDR2 SYGVQD (reference sequence). CDR3 protein: CASSQGVREKLFF. The DNA for the CDR3 is TGCGCCAGCAGTCAGGGCGTTCGGGAAAAACTGTTTTTT.

This chain links TRBV20-1 with TRBJ1-2, with 9 positions matching TRBD1. After removal of 1 base from V and 8 bases from J, the junction contained 11 bases not matched to a gene. Per germline, CDR1 DFQATT and CDR2 SNEGSKA (reference sequence). CDR3 length equals 15 residues. The DNA of the CDR3 is TGCAGTGCTAGAGCTCATGAAACAGGGGGCGCGGGCTACACCTTC. Its translation is CSARAHETGGAGYTF.

This chain joins TRBV29-1 and TRBJ2-3; no clear D gene. The germline CDR1 and CDR2 sequences are SQVTM and ANQGSEA. This CDR3 comprises 12 residues. The V gene lost 0 bases and the J gene lost 5 bases, with 6 bases spanning the gap. The CDR3 reads CSVEESGDTQYF. CDR3 nucleotide sequence: TGCAGCGTTGAAGAATCGGGAGATACGCAGTATTTT.

Many counts were recorded for this clonotype. CDR3 in amino acids: CASSKTRREGYTF. The CDR3 DNA is TGTGCCAGCAGCAAGACCCGGAGGGAGGGCTACACCTTC. This chain joins TRBV12-3 or TRBV12-4 and TRBJ1-2; D gene unclear. V was clipped by 6 bases and J by 8 bases, with 16 bases between them. The CDR3 spans 13 residues.

This clonotype was observed many times. The rearrangement links TRBV20-1 to TRBJ2-7; D might be TRBD1 (6 bases). Trimming took off 6 bases at V and 3 bases at J, with 15 bases between the two ends. Germline assignment: CDR1 DFQATT and CDR2 SNEGSKA (reference sequence). CDR3 length equals 13 residues. The chain's CDR3 is CSALQGRDYEQYF. CDR3 bases: TGCAGTGCCTTACAGGGCCGAGACTACGAGCAGTACTTC.

This clonotype was recorded at least ten times. V is TRBV12-3 or TRBV12-4 and J is TRBJ1-6; 7 nucleotides align to TRBD1. The trim removed 5 bases at V and 9 bases at J, leaving 7 bases unmatched. The CDR3 is 14 amino acids. CDR3 residues: CASSRGTAGSPLHF. CDR3 in DNA: TGTGCCAGCAGTCGAGGGACAGCCGGTTCACCCCTCCACTTT.

This rearrangement joins TRBV11-2 to TRBJ1-4; D is possibly TRBD1 (6 bases). CDR3 length: 15 amino acids. Between the trimmed V and J ends, which lost 6 bases and 7 bases, there was a span of 18 bases. Germline V gene sequence: CDR1 SGHAT, CDR2 FQNNGV. The CDR3 spells CASSPTGSFGEKLFF. Written as DNA, the CDR3 is TGTGCCAGCAGTCCAACAGGGTCTTTCGGTGAAAAACTGTTTTTT.

This clonotype showed up many times. V gene TRBV10-3 combines with J gene TRBJ2-2; a weak D match, TRBD1 (6 bases). Germline values: CDR1 ENHRY, CDR2 SYGVKD. The CDR3 runs to 14 residues. Trimming pared 6 bases from V and 4 bases from J, leaving 12 bases between. CDR3 in amino acids: CAISKWTVTGELFF. In nucleotides, the CDR3 is TGTGCCATCAGCAAATGGACAGTCACCGGGGAGCTGTTTTTT.

In its sample, this clonotype was seen many times. This chain links TRBV7-6 with TRBJ1-2, with 10 bases that match TRBD1. The length of the CDR3 is 15 residues. Germline V gene lookup returns CDR1 SGHVS and CDR2 FNYEAQ. After removal of 5 bases from V and 6 bases from J, the junction contained 9 bases not matched to a gene. The CDR3 DNA sequence: TGTGCCAGCAGCCCTGACAGGGGGCGACGGGATGGCTACACCTTC. Translating gives CASSPDRGRRDGYTF.

The chain joins TRBV25-1 to TRBJ1-1, with 7 positions matching TRBD1. V lost 3 bases, J lost 0 bases, and 4 bases stayed unmatched. CDR3 length: 15 residues. CDR1 and CDR2 from the germline V gene are MGHDK and SYGVNS. In DNA, the CDR3 is TGTGCCAGCAGTGACCATCAGGGGGTGAACACTGAAGCTTTCTTT. The encoded protein is CASSDHQGVNTEAFF.

There are a few counts of this clonotype. V usage is TRBV24-1 and J usage is TRBJ1-5; weak D call: TRBD1 (6 bases). The CDR3 extends over 15 amino acids. Trimming took off 11 bases at V and 3 bases at J, with 19 bases between the two ends. CDR1 and CDR2 (germline): KGHDR, SFDVKD. CDR3 region: CASRGEGNTNQPQHF. Here the CDR3 DNA reads TGTGCCAGCAGGGGCGAGGGGAACACCAATCAGCCCCAGCATTTT.

The count of this clonotype is one. The V gene is TRBV25-1, the J gene TRBJ2-2, with 7 nucleotides matching TRBD1. Germline values: CDR1 MGHDK, CDR2 SYGVNS. V shed 8 bases, J shed 1 base, and the junction held 1 base outside the gene matches. This CDR3 contains 13 residues. The CDR3, as DNA: TGTGCCAGCTGGACAGGGAACACCGGGGAGCTGTTTTTT. Its protein is CASWTGNTGELFF.

This clonotype was seen many times. The chain links TRBV20-1 to TRBJ1-5; TRBD1 agrees at 7 bases. The CDR3 loop spans 14 amino acids. Germline V lookup: CDR1 DFQATT, CDR2 SNEGSKA (reference sequence). Trimming cost V 5 bases and J 4 bases; bases outside gene matches: 8. CDR3 DNA sequence: TGCAGTGCTCTCACCGACAGGGAGAATCAGCCCCAGCATTTT. The encoded protein is CSALTDRENQPQHF.

The table lists this clonotype with a few counts. DNA of the CDR3: TGTGCCAGCAGTTTCCGGGGGGAATACCTTTATGGCTACACCTTC. As protein: CASSFRGEYLYGYTF. The chain has TRBV6-5 and TRBJ1-2; D may be TRBD1 (5 bases). CDR3 length: 15 amino acids. Trimming took off 4 bases at V and 5 bases at J, with 17 bases between the two ends. The germline gives CDR1 MNHEY, CDR2 SVGAGI.

The rearrangement links TRBV6-6 to TRBJ1-4; D remains unclear. CDR1 and CDR2 (germline): MNHNY, SVGAGI (reference sequence). V was trimmed by 2 bases and J by 8 bases, leaving 9 bases between them. The CDR3 length is 13 residues. The CDR3 bases are TGTGCCAGCAGTTACGGGGATTGGGAAAAACTGTTTTTT. Translating gives CASSYGDWEKLFF.

Notes on this clonotype: No conserved phenylalanine or tryptophan is present at the end of the CDR3, so a read error is the likely explanation. This rearrangement joins TRBV25-1 to TRBJ2-2, with 10 bases matching TRBD2. CDR1 is MGHDK and CDR2 is SYGVNS in the germline V gene. The CDR3 loop spans 15 amino acids. The V gene end was trimmed by 6 bases and the J gene end by 7 bases; junction bases not matched to a gene: 8. CDR3 bases: TGTGCCAGCAGCCCCTCTAGCGGGAGAGGCGGGGAGCTGTTTTGT. Its protein is CASSPSSGRGGELFC.